These 21 T cell receptor beta chains were sequenced from one sample in a study of T cell repertoires in cytomegalovirus infection. Antigen specificity for these receptors is unknown. Via MiXCR, TCRdb re-called the reads, giving one row per CDR3 protein. This sample yields some 200,000 distinct CDR3 sequences, of which about 40% are seen a single time; over 45% belongs to the top ten. This sample comprised CD8+ T cells from cultured PBMCs, obtained from culture after CMV antigen stimulation. These receptor sequences come from a human donor in good health (CMV status not recorded). Some clones in this sample may be carry-over from other donors' samples.

This clonotype has more than one count but fewer than ten. The rearrangement uses TRBV28 and TRBJ1-5; 10 nucleotides align to TRBD1. Germline CDR1 MDHEN, CDR2 SYDVKM. After removal of 6 bases from V and 4 bases from J, the junction contained 9 bases not matched to a gene. The CDR3 loop spans 16 amino acids. The CDR3, as DNA: TGTGCCAGCAGGTTCCGGGACAGGGGCTTAAATCAGCCCCAGCATTTT. This codes for CASRFRDRGLNQPQHF. Together with reference TRBV28 and TRBJ1-5, the CDR3 gives the full variable domain: DVKVTQSSRYLVKRTGEKVFLECVQDMDHENMFWYRQDPGLGLRLIYFSYDVKMKEKGDIPEGYSVSREKKERFSLILESASTNQTSMYLCASRFRDRGLNQPQHFGDGTRLSIL.

This clonotype showed up many times. The chain is built from TRBV4-1 and TRBJ1-1, with a weak D call TRBD1 (5 bases). Germline CDR1 and CDR2: MGHRA and YSYEKL. Trimming took 3 bases from V and 2 from J, leaving 10 bases between them. The CDR3 has 14 residues. CDR3 amino acids: CASSQIRDNTEAFF. The CDR3 coding sequence is TGCGCCAGCAGCCAGATCCGGGACAACACTGAAGCTTTCTTT.

The chain combines TRBV5-6 with TRBJ2-7; 7 bases are shared with TRBD2. Germline values: CDR1 SGHDT, CDR2 YYEEEE. Germline trimming cut 1 base from V and 0 bases from J; bases unmatched to any gene: 1. The CDR3 consists of 14 residues. In nucleotides, the CDR3 is TGTGCCAGCAGCTTGAGACTAGCCTCCTACGAGCAGTACTTC. The encoded protein is CASSLRLASYEQYF.

The chain joins TRBV9 to TRBJ2-3, with a possible D match to TRBD1 (7 bases). Germline CDR1 is SGDLS and CDR2 is YYNGEE. CDR3 size: 16 residues. V was cut by 3 bases and J by 5 bases, with 19 bases left in between. The DNA for the CDR3 is TGTGCCAGCAGCGGTTATGGAGGGGGCCAAGAAGATACGCAGTATTTT. Protein sequence: CASSGYGGGQEDTQYF.

V is TRBV19 and J is TRBJ2-3, with D possibly matching TRBD1 (5 bases). Per the germline V gene, CDR1 is LNHDA and CDR2 is SQIVND (reference sequence). This CDR3 has 14 amino acids. V dropped 5 bases and J dropped 6 bases, with 15 bases sitting between them. Here the CDR3 reads CASSDRQGMDTQYF. The CDR3 DNA reads as TGTGCCAGTAGTGATCGGCAGGGTATGGATACGCAGTATTTT.

The table lists this clonotype with a few counts. V and J are TRBV7-9 and TRBJ1-5; D ambiguous. Looked up from germline, CDR1 is SEHNR and CDR2 is FQNEAQ (reference sequence). Trimming took 5 bases from V and 3 from J, leaving 17 bases between them. CDR3 length: 16 amino acids. The CDR3 sequence: CASSKSQLGDNQPQHF. CDR3 coding DNA: TGTGCCAGCAGCAAATCCCAACTCGGGGACAATCAGCCCCAGCATTTT. The complete variable domain, with remaining parts taken from reference TRBV7-9 and TRBJ1-5, reads DTGVSQNPRHKITKRGQNVTFRCDPISEHNRLYWYRQTLGQGPEFLTYFQNEAQLEKSRLLSDRFSAERPKGSFSTLEIQRTEQGDSAMYLCASSKSQLGDNQPQHFGDGTRLSIL.

The chain is built from TRBV4-1 and TRBJ2-7; D call uncertain. CDR1 and CDR2 (germline): MGHRA, YSYEKL. CDR3 size: 14 residues. Between the trimmed V and J ends, which lost 0 bases and 0 bases, there was a span of 6 bases. CDR3 protein: CASSQDRISYEQYF. The CDR3 bases are TGCGCCAGCAGCCAAGATCGGATCTCCTACGAGCAGTACTTC.

As concerns this clonotype: This may come from a read error, since a much larger clone is one base off. The CDR3 spells CASSLTGGVGSYGQYF. CDR3 DNA: TGTGCCAGCAGCTTAACAGGGGGCGTCGGCTCCTACGGGCAGTACTTC. The chain couples TRBV14 to TRBJ2-7, with TRBD1 matching 9 bases. Germline CDR1 SGHDN, CDR2 FVKESK. CDR3 length: 16 residues.

CDR3 coding DNA: TGTGCCAGCAGTTCCGGCGGGGGAATCGGGGAGCTGTTTTTT. It specifies CASSSGGGIGELFF. The V and J genes are TRBV27 and TRBJ2-2, with 7 bases identical to TRBD2. CDR3 length equals 14 residues. Trimming took 4 bases from V and 7 from J; bases not matched to a gene: 6. CDR1 MNHEY and CDR2 SMNVEV come from the germline V gene (reference sequence).

This clonotype was recorded a few times. Compared with germline, one end of the junction differs, possibly owing to a read error. V usage is TRBV7-6 and J usage is TRBJ1-5; D is perhaps TRBD1 (5 bases). Germline V gene lookup returns CDR1 SGHVS and CDR2 FNYEAQ. The CDR3 length is 11 residues. The CDR3 here is CASSPEGAQHF. Written as DNA, the CDR3 is TGTGCTAGCAGCCCCGAAGGGGCCCAGCATTTT.

The chain is built from TRBV25-1 and TRBJ2-3; 8 bases map to TRBD2. Trimming removed 3 bases from V and 2 bases from J; junction bases left unmatched: 4. This CDR3 spans 15 amino acids. Germline V gene lookup returns CDR1 MGHDK and CDR2 SYGVNS. The CDR3 sequence: CASSESGGSTDTQYF. The CDR3 DNA reads as TGTGCCAGCAGTGAGTCGGGAGGGTCCACAGATACGCAGTATTTT.

This clonotype has a handful of counts. The chain recombines TRBV7-8 with TRBJ1-2, with 9 bases matching TRBD1. Losses at the gene ends were 5 bases for V and 7 bases for J; bases not matched to a gene: 14. The CDR3 consists of 16 residues. CDR1 SGHVS and CDR2 FQNEAQ come from the germline V gene. For the CDR3, the DNA is TGTGCCAGCAGCCAGGGACAGGGACGCGAAGTTGTTGGCTACACCTTC. Translated: CASSQGQGREVVGYTF.

The rearrangement links TRBV7-6 to TRBJ1-2; 7 positions agree with TRBD1. Germline lookup yields CDR1 SGHVS and CDR2 FNYEAQ. This CDR3 spans 14 amino acids. Trimming removed 5 bases from V and 2 bases from J; junction bases left unmatched: 5. The CDR3 region is CASSAGQLNYGYTF. The CDR3 nucleotides read TGTGCCAGCAGCGCGGGACAGCTAAACTATGGCTACACCTTC.

The rearrangement links TRBV12-3 or TRBV12-4 to TRBJ2-3; D gene ambiguous. The V gene lost 3 bases and the J gene lost 1 base, with 14 bases spanning the gap. The CDR3 has 16 amino acids. Written as DNA, the CDR3 is TGTGCCAGCAGTTTGCAGAGAAAGGCGGGCACAGATACGCAGTATTTT. This sequence encodes CASSLQRKAGTDTQYF.

The chain combines TRBV19 with TRBJ1-1; 9 positions agree with TRBD1. The CDR3 is 16 amino acids. V shed 6 bases, J shed 1 base, and the junction held 9 bases outside the gene matches. Per the germline V gene, CDR1 is LNHDA and CDR2 is SQIVND (reference sequence). CDR3 sequence (DNA): TGTGCCAGTAGATCCGACAGGGGGATAGCGAACACTGAAGCTTTCTTT. It encodes CASRSDRGIANTEAFF.

The V and J genes are TRBV19 and TRBJ2-3; 7 bases are shared with TRBD1. The CDR3 spans 17 residues. From germline, CDR1 is LNHDA and CDR2 SQIVND (reference sequence). V lost 4 bases, J lost 0 bases, and 10 bases stayed unmatched. CDR3 DNA: TGTGCCAGTAGTACGGCCGGGACAGTATTTAGCACAGATACGCAGTATTTT. Translating it yields CASSTAGTVFSTDTQYF. Drawing the rest from reference TRBV19 and TRBJ2-3, the complete variable domain is DGGITQSPKYLFRKEGQNVTLSCEQNLNHDAMYWYRQDPGQGLRLIYYSQIVNDFQKGDIAEGYSVSREKKESFPLTVTSAQKNPTAFYLCASSTAGTVFSTDTQYFGPGTRLTVL.

The chain combines TRBV7-8 with TRBJ2-5, with 14 positions matching TRBD2. Germline-derived CDR1 and CDR2 are SGHVS and FQNEAQ. The CDR3 totals 17 residues. The ends lost 6 bases at V and 5 bases at J; junction bases unmatched: 11. The CDR3 DNA reads TGTGCCAGCAGATCCCGACTAGCGGGAGGGGTTGAGGAGACCCAGTACTTC. Translation gives CASRSRLAGGVEETQYF.

This chain connects TRBV11-3 to TRBJ2-2; D remains ambiguous. Looked up from germline, CDR1 is SGHNT and CDR2 is YENEEA. The CDR3 loop spans 13 amino acids. Trimming took off 3 bases at V and 5 bases at J, with 7 bases between the two ends. In nucleotides, the CDR3 is TGTGCCAGCAGCTTTGAACAGACCGGGGAGCTGTTTTTT. This gives the protein CASSFEQTGELFF.

This clonotype was found a few times. The gene calls are TRBV20-1 and TRBJ1-2, with D possibly TRBD1 on 6 matching bases. With 2 bases removed from V and 0 bases from J, the gap between germline ends came to 16 bases. The CDR3 covers 16 residues. The V gene's germline CDR1 is DFQATT and CDR2 SNEGSKA (reference sequence). The CDR3: CSARTFGGLTNYGYTF. DNA for the CDR3: TGCAGTGCTAGAACGTTCGGGGGCCTAACTAACTATGGCTACACCTTC.

The CDR3: CASKDTQNTEAFF. The CDR3 DNA sequence: TGTGCCAGCAAGGACACGCAGAACACTGAAGCTTTCTTT. The rearrangement uses TRBV27 and TRBJ1-1; a possible D gene is TRBD1 (5 bases). CDR3 length equals 13 residues. Germline CDR1 and CDR2: MNHEY and SMNVEV (reference sequence). Deletions cut 7 bases from V and 1 base from J, with 10 bases between.

This clonotype was detected a few times. V and J are TRBV11-1 and TRBJ2-7; the D is unclear. V was shortened by 5 bases and J by 4 bases, with 12 bases between the two germline ends. The CDR3 is 13 amino acids. CDR1 is SGHAT, CDR2 FQDESV, per germline (reference sequence). Here the CDR3 DNA reads TGTGCCAGCAGCCACACCCCCAAGTACGAGCAGTACTTC. It encodes CASSHTPKYEQYF.